This TCR beta chain was found in a study of blood T cell repertoires in COVID-19 (dated by TCRdb to 2020 to 2021). About the investigation overall: Samples covering the acute and convalescent phases of COVID-19 were provided by collaborators in the United States, Italy and Spain. Samples were obtained from the ongoing ImmuneRACE study (first 160 participants) and from approximately 1,200 subjects provided by 6 global collaborators. A freely available public database, intended as a resource for researchers studying the immune response to SARS-CoV-2, is where the repertoires were released. The dataset comprised deeply sampled blood TCRbeta repertoires from subjects exposed to, actively infected with, or recovered from COVID-19. The prospective study material was composed of cDNA or gDNA derived from T cells, B-cell-depleted T cells, or PBMCs. Sample metadata almost always included a de-identified subject ID, COVID-19 status, age in years and sex. HLA class I and class II types, where available, came from metadata supplied by the sample provider rather than from assay-based typing. The research as a whole found: The amount of clinical and demographic metadata varied by source and participant and was provided uncurated.

The germline V gene (reference sequence) yields LNHDA for CDR1 and SQIVND for CDR2. V sheds 6 bases and J sheds 4 bases, leaving 19 bases between their ends. The CDR3 numbers 16 residues from cysteine through phenylalanine. The only DNA kept is the CDR3, 48 bases in frame from the first base. As concerns this clone: The specificity of this receptor is unknown. No clone much larger than this one lies a single base away; base qualities are absent.

Collaborating institutions collected whole blood in K2EDTA tubes following their own protocols. Collaborator samples were shipped for TCRbeta analysis as frozen whole blood, isolated PBMCs, or DNA extracted from either sample type. The immunoSEQ Assay, a bias-controlled multiplex PCR, was used to amplify TCRbeta CDR3 regions from genomic DNA. The study's processing was this. The number of nucleated cells in each sample was estimated from the amplification of reference gene primers within the assay. Sequence reads were collapsed and filtered to measure the absolute abundance of every unique TCRbeta CDR3 rearrangement. For each sample, productive Simpson clonality was calculated by taking the square root of Simpson's diversity index across productive rearrangements. Imported from immuneACCESS, the table was reduced by TCRdb to in-frame sequences with V and J called. These copies leave out some clones; in studies compared against another copy, an unresolved V gene accounts for under half, and the cause of the remainder is not known. V and J calls and clone size follow that table, whereas D and trimming were derived from the DNA. This sample has about 320,000 clones in its table, and approximately 85% of those were observed once. The ten largest account for just over 7% of the sample.

The V and J genes are TRBV19 and TRBJ2-1, with a tentative D gene TRBD1 over 5 matching bases. Sequencing was done on a sample of peripheral blood. The clonotype was recovered from a human donor in a cohort sampled during active COVID-19. CDR3 reads: CASSKVVAGKYNEQFF. The DNA sequence reads TGTGCCAGTAGCAAAGTCGTCGCAGGGAAATACAATGAGCAGTTCTTC.